This TCR beta chain appears in the sequencing data of a study of T cells in Graves' hyperthyroidism and ophthalmopathy. Study-level results: Researchers report that a 13 V-J model separated ophthalmopathy from stable hyperthyroidism.

Turning to this clonotype: What it binds is not known.

On the basis of clinical symptoms, serum thyroxine and TRAb, thyroid ultrasound and orbital computed tomography, diagnoses were made. The PBMCs were taken from approximately 9.7 ml of fresh peripheral blood. The source material, RNA transcripts, was used to amplify TCR beta CDR3 regions. The primer set for the first-round RT-PCR of the TCR CDR3 was HTBI. TCRdb redid the calling of the multiplex PCR reads with MiXCR, one entry per CDR3 protein. The sample contains about 350,000 distinct CDR3 sequences, 13% to 15% of which appear only once. CDR1 and CDR2 (germline): KGHDR, SFDVKD. Losses at the gene ends were 1 base for V and 4 bases for J; bases not matched to a gene: 4. The CDR3 loop spans 15 amino acids.

The chain joins TRBV24-1 to TRBJ2-5, with 8 bases identical to TRBD2. The sample comprised blood. The sequence came from a woman aged 55-70 years with Graves' ophthalmopathy. CDR3: CATSDLTGRVETQYF. CDR3 DNA sequence: TGTGCCACCAGTGATTTAACCGGGAGGGTAGAGACCCAGTACTTC.